This T cell receptor beta chain was obtained from a study of CD8 T cells in ankylosing spondylitis. General study results and limits: A TCR beta motif of under 10 highly homologous variants appeared characteristic of ankylosing spondylitis blood. The disease-linked clones had a CD8+ phenotype and low blood frequencies. The authors reported significant enrichment of disease-linked clones in matched ankylosing spondylitis synovial fluid. In synovial fluid and blood from reactive arthritis, some motif variants were previously reported.

This clonotype appeared a few times. Its antigen is as yet unknown. Each CDR3 protein is one row after TCRdb ran MiXCR on the 5' RACE reads. This table holds over 450,000 distinct CDR3 sequences, 9.5% to 15% found once. The V end was cut by 3 bases, the J end by 0 bases, with 9 bases between. Germline CDR1 reads DFQATT; CDR2 reads SNEGSKA (reference sequence). There are 13 residues in the CDR3. The sample taken for sequencing was blood, either unsorted or a sorted T cell fraction (not recorded which). This chain connects TRBV20-1 to TRBJ2-7; no clear D. This receptor was taken from a male donor with ankylosing spondylitis. For the CDR3, the DNA is TGCAGTGCTAGCGGCTCGAGCTCCTACGAGCAGTACTTC. Translated: CSASGSSSYEQYF.